This T cell receptor beta chain emerged from a study of metastatic and nonmetastatic thyroid tumors. Every patient underwent thyroid surgery untreated. Many counts were recorded for this clone. Authors' analysis steps: Differences in CDR3 between clinicopathological groups were drawn on to build a classifier intended to discriminate distant-metastatic papillary thyroid cancer patients. Via MiXCR, TCRdb re-called the PCR reads. In this record, the V and J calls reflect TCRdb's handling and not the investigators' own analysis. The sample lists some 24,000 clones, roughly 21% seen once, with around 13% in the top ten. CDR1 is SNHLY and CDR2 is FYNNEI in the germline V gene. The CDR3 is 13 amino acids. The V and J ends lost 4 bases and 8 bases respectively, with 11 bases between them.

The source is a male donor with papillary thyroid cancer or a benign thyroid nodule (not recorded which). Some clones in this sample may be carry-over from other donors' samples. The chain links TRBV2 to TRBJ2-2; no clear D gene. The sequenced sample consisted of blood. CDR3 sequence (DNA): TGTGCCAGCAGTGTGAACCCTGGGGGGGAGCTGTTTTTT. Residues: CASSVNPGGELFF.